Following are 12 T cell receptor beta chains from one sample sequenced in a study of blood T cells in healthy people across ages. Next came a second PCR, run for roughly 6 to 11 cycles, which used a sample-barcoded 5' primer along with a J-beta primer mix. TCRdb reprocessed the 5' RACE reads with MiXCR, giving one entry per CDR3 protein. The repertoire has about 830,000 distinct CDR3 sequences, approximately 59% of them found once; the top ten carry roughly 26%. The sample consisted of blood. These receptors all come from a man under 40 in good health.

The chain employs TRBV2 and TRBJ1-1; 7 bases agree with TRBD1. Germline V gene lookup returns CDR1 SNHLY and CDR2 FYNNEI. Trimming took 7 bases from V and 4 from J; bases not matched to a gene: 9. This CDR3 is 14 amino acids long. DNA for the CDR3: TGTGCCAGCATTGAGGGGGACAGAGGCACTGAAGCTTTCTTT. It specifies CASIEGDRGTEAFF. The variable domain in full, completed from reference TRBV2 and TRBJ1-1, reads EPEVTQTPSHQVTQMGQEVILRCVPISNHLYFYWYRQILGQKVEFLVSFYNNEISEKSEIFDDQFSVERPDGSNFTLKIRSTKLEDSAMYFCASIEGDRGTEAFFGQGTRLTVV.

This clonotype was counted between two and nine times. J is TRBJ2-4 and V is TRBV7-2; 8 bases line up with TRBD2. The J call is uncertain, as TRBJ2-7 better fits the DNA end. Germline values: CDR1 SGHTA, CDR2 FQGNSA. This CDR3 has 13 residues. In nucleotides, the CDR3 is TGTGCCAGCAGCCGGGGGGGCGATTACGAGCAGTACTTC. It yields the protein CASSRGGDYEQYF.

This clonotype showed up just once. The chain uses TRBV20-1 and TRBJ1-5; D unresolved. The CDR3 has 13 residues. Germline CDR1 is DFQATT and CDR2 is SNEGSKA (reference sequence). The V and J ends lost 2 bases and 1 base respectively, with 6 bases between them. As DNA, the CDR3 is TGCAGTGCTAGATACCGGAGCAATCAGCCCCAGCATTTT. Protein sequence: CSARYRSNQPQHF.

This clonotype was counted a few times. The chain carries TRBV3-1 and TRBJ2-7; the D gene is possibly TRBD2 (7 bases). CDR1 is LGHDT, CDR2 YNNKEL, per germline (reference sequence). CDR3 length equals 15 residues. V shed 0 bases and J shed 2 bases, with 11 bases lying between them. The chain's CDR3 is CASSQDGGGPYEQYF. The CDR3 DNA reads TGTGCCAGCAGCCAAGATGGGGGGGGCCCCTACGAGCAGTACTTC.

Only a few counts were recorded for this clonotype. J is TRBJ2-7 and V is TRBV29-1; D remains unclear. CDR1 and CDR2 from the germline V gene are SQVTM and ANQGSEA. The CDR3 extends over 11 amino acids. Trimming removed 4 bases at V and 6 bases at J, with 10 bases between. This CDR3 is CSVGWGGEQYF. The CDR3 DNA reads as TGCAGCGTTGGTTGGGGTGGCGAGCAGTACTTC.

The gene calls are TRBV10-3 and TRBJ1-2; D might be TRBD1 (5 bases). V gave up 9 bases and J gave up 6 bases, with 20 bases separating them. Germline V gene sequence: CDR1 ENHRY, CDR2 SYGVKD. This CDR3 region has 14 residues. The CDR3, as DNA: TGTGCCATTTCCGCTGCAGGGCGATTGGATGGCTACACCTTC. Protein: CAISAAGRLDGYTF.

The chain links TRBV5-1 to TRBJ2-1; D is possibly TRBD1 (6 bases). The germline V and J ends were trimmed by 5 bases and 7 bases, with 22 bases remaining between them. Germline lookup yields CDR1 SGHRS and CDR2 YFSETQ. The CDR3 totals 16 residues. The CDR3 bases are TGCGCCAGCAGATCACAACAGGGAAGTAGTGGGAATGAGCAGTTCTTC. Amino acids: CASRSQQGSSGNEQFF.

This clonotype was detected only a few times. The chain uses TRBV6-2 or TRBV6-3 and TRBJ2-6; D is uncertain. CDR3 length: 14 amino acids. Germline CDR1 reads MNHEY; CDR2 reads SVGEGT. Trimming left V 2 bases short and J 10 bases short, with 12 bases between. The chain's CDR3 is CASSYNGGFNVLTF. Written as DNA, the CDR3 is TGTGCCAGCAGTTACAATGGCGGATTTAACGTCCTGACTTTC.

This sequence joins TRBV15 and TRBJ2-1; TRBD2 is a possible D gene (5 bases). The J call may be incorrect, as the DNA end agrees better with TRBJ2-7. Germline V lookup: CDR1 LNHNV, CDR2 YYDKDF (reference sequence). This CDR3 region has 16 residues. CDR3 in DNA: TGTGCCACCAGCAGAGTGGCGGGCTCCCTTTTCAATGAGCAGTACTTC. It yields the protein CATSRVAGSLFNEQYF.

The chain joins TRBV5-1 to TRBJ2-3; TRBD2 matches at 9 bases. The CDR3 covers 14 residues. Germline V gives CDR1 SGHRS, CDR2 YFSETQ. Trimming at V came to 5 bases and at J to 4 bases, leaving 5 bases not matched to a gene. The DNA of the CDR3 is TGCGCCAGCAGACCCAGCGGGGGGCCAGATACGCAGTATTTT. The encoded protein is CASRPSGGPDTQYF.

This chain links TRBV20-1 with TRBJ2-3, with 9 nucleotides matching TRBD2. This CDR3 is built from 16 residues. Trimming at V came to 0 bases and at J to 0 bases, leaving 4 bases not matched to a gene. Germline loops: CDR1 DFQATT, CDR2 SNEGSKA (reference sequence). The CDR3 DNA is TGCAGTGCTAGAGATCGACTAGCGGTTAGCACAGATACGCAGTATTTT. Amino acid sequence: CSARDRLAVSTDTQYF.

V usage is TRBV5-5 and J usage is TRBJ2-7, with a tentative D call TRBD2 (7 bases). Trimming stripped 5 bases from V and 2 bases from J, with 17 bases between. There are 15 residues in the CDR3. The germline CDR1 and CDR2 sequences are SGHKS and YYEKEE (reference sequence). In nucleotides, the CDR3 is TGTGCCAGCAGACAGACGGGGGGCCTGACCTACGAGCAGTACTTC. It encodes CASRQTGGLTYEQYF. The full variable domain, its missing parts supplied by reference TRBV5-5 and TRBJ2-7, is DAGVTQSPTHLIKTRGQQVTLRCSPISGHKSVSWYQQVLGQGPQFIFQYYEKEERGRGNFPDRFSARQFPNYSSELNVNALLLGDSALYLCASRQTGGLTYEQYFGPGTRLTVT.